Sequencing of this TCR beta chain was carried out in a study of blood T cell repertoires in COVID-19. Study details: COVID-19 samples from acute and convalescent phases originated in the United States, Italy and Spain. T cells, B-cell-depleted T cells, or PBMCs supplied cDNA or gDNA.

This CDR3 has 16 residues. The germline CDR1 and CDR2 sequences are SNHLY and FYNNEI. The V segment lost 3 bases and the J segment 5 bases; nucleotides outside the gene matches: 8. Only in-frame clones appear in the TCRdb table, and some are missing; sequencing was by immunoSEQ multiplex PCR. Altogether tens of thousands of clones are present, under 80% being singletons, with the ten largest covering 15% to 20%. The V and J genes are TRBV2 and TRBJ1-1; 11 nucleotides match TRBD1. Material: peripheral blood. This TCR derives from a human donor in a cohort sampled during active COVID-19. The CDR3 region has the DNA TGTGCCAGCAGTGATAACCCGGGACAGGGGGGGACTGAAGCTTTCTTT. Translated: CASSDNPGQGGTEAFF.